A single sample is the source of the 17 T cell receptor beta chains below, sequenced in a study of blood T cell repertoires in COVID-19 (dated by TCRdb to the early 2020s). Libraries were made using the immunoSEQ multiplex PCR assay. Entries here come from immuneACCESS through TCRdb and include only in-frame sequences with V and J called. Some clones fail to appear in such tables; in the studies checked, an unresolved V gene covers under half of the shortfall, and the cause of the remainder is unknown. In this sample the table shows 130,000 or so clones, about four fifths of which occur a single time. Clones ranked in the top ten supply around 3.2% of the sample. Sample: PBMCs or T cells enriched from blood (not recorded which). The receptors originated from a woman in her 50s with acute COVID-19.

The rearrangement uses TRBV24-1 and TRBJ2-1; D is ambiguous. The CDR3 has 13 residues. Trimming removed 5 bases from V and 7 bases from J, with 11 bases in between. The germline V gene encodes CDR1 KGHDR and CDR2 SFDVKD. In DNA form, the CDR3 reads TGTGCCACCAGTGCCTCGACTGAAAATGAGCAGTTCTTC. This translates into CATSASTENEQFF.

The chain employs TRBV5-1 and TRBJ1-3, with TRBD1 matching over 7 bases. The CDR3 sequence is 14 residues long. V was clipped by 4 bases and J by 3 bases; unmatched bases: 4. From germline, CDR1 is SGHRS and CDR2 YFSETQ. CDR3 loop: CASSPQGVGNTIYF. The CDR3, as DNA: TGCGCCAGCAGCCCCCAGGGGGTTGGAAACACCATATATTTT.

Details on this clone: This sample includes further DNA sequences coding for the same CDR3. The V call is TRBV19, the J call TRBJ2-5, with 10 positions matching TRBD1. Trimming took 3 bases from V and 4 from J; bases not matched to a gene: 2. The CDR3 has 14 amino acids. Looked up from germline, CDR1 is LNHDA and CDR2 is SQIVND (reference sequence). The CDR3: CASSIGQGVETQYF. The CDR3 DNA is TGTGCCAGTAGTATCGGACAGGGGGTAGAGACCCAGTACTTC.

For the CDR3, the DNA is TGTGCCAGCAGCTCAACGGTCGGCACTGAAGCTTTCTTT. Residues: CASSSTVGTEAFF. This rearrangement joins TRBV7-9 to TRBJ1-1; D call uncertain. Trimming removed 4 bases at V and 4 bases at J, with 10 bases between. The germline gives CDR1 SEHNR, CDR2 FQNEAQ (reference sequence). The CDR3 consists of 13 residues.

The CDR3, as DNA: TGTGCCAGCAGTGAGCCAGGGAGCGGGGTAGGGGGCTACACCTTC. Translating gives CASSEPGSGVGGYTF. The rearrangement links TRBV6-1 to TRBJ1-2, with D possibly TRBD1 on 5 matching bases. V lost 3 bases and J lost 8, with 19 bases in between. Germline CDR1 MNHNS, CDR2 SASEGT. The CDR3 runs 15 residues.

The chain carries TRBV5-4 and TRBJ2-7; no definite D call. The V end lost 4 bases, the J end lost 0 bases, and 11 bases lay between the germline ends. The V gene's germline CDR1 is SGHNT and CDR2 YYREEE (reference sequence). The CDR3 sequence is 14 residues long. The CDR3 DNA is TGTGCCAGCAGCCGGAGCGAGAGCTCCTACGAGCAGTACTTC. Translated: CASSRSESSYEQYF.

This clone was detected ten times or more. The chain has TRBV27 and TRBJ1-6, with D possibly being TRBD1 (5 bases). From germline, CDR1 is MNHEY and CDR2 SMNVEV (reference sequence). The CDR3 has 16 residues. Trimming took off 5 bases at V and 3 bases at J, with 14 bases between the two ends. CDR3 loop: CASSTEEGFYNSPLHF. The CDR3 coding sequence is TGTGCCAGCAGTACCGAGGAGGGGTTCTATAATTCACCCCTCCACTTT.

This sequence joins TRBV5-1 and TRBJ2-7; 7 bases fit TRBD2. This CDR3 comprises 15 residues. Trimming cost V 4 bases and J 5 bases; bases outside gene matches: 12. Germline values: CDR1 SGHRS, CDR2 YFSETQ. The CDR3 nucleotides read TGCGCCAGCAGCCCTGAGGCGGGAGTTGCGGACGAGCAGTACTTC. This sequence encodes CASSPEAGVADEQYF.

This chain links TRBV7-2 with TRBJ1-1; a weak D match, TRBD1 (5 bases). Germline assignment: CDR1 SGHTA and CDR2 FQGNSA. Between the trimmed V and J ends, which lost 2 bases and 0 bases, there was a span of 10 bases. The CDR3 contains 15 residues. CDR3 sequence reads: CASSLLGGMNTEAFF. DNA of the CDR3: TGTGCCAGCAGCTTACTCGGGGGTATGAACACTGAAGCTTTCTTT.

The chain has TRBV14 and TRBJ1-5, with unresolved D. V lost 0 bases to trimming and J lost 7 bases, with 13 bases between them. Germline V gene data show CDR1 as SGHDN and CDR2 as FVKESK. The length of the CDR3 is 15 residues. The CDR3 spells CASSQDCNRGQPQHF. As DNA, the CDR3 is TGTGCCAGCAGCCAAGATTGCAACCGCGGCCAGCCCCAGCATTTT. The whole variable domain, remainder taken from reference TRBV14 and TRBJ1-5, is EAGVTQFPSHSVIEKGQTVTLRCDPISGHDNLYWYRRVMGKEIKFLLHFVKESKQDESGMPNNRFLAERTGGTYSTLKVQPAELEDSGVYFCASSQDCNRGQPQHFGDGTRLSIL.

The V gene is TRBV7-8, the J gene TRBJ2-5; 9 bases line up with TRBD2. Germline lookup yields CDR1 SGHVS and CDR2 FQNEAQ. The CDR3 runs to 15 residues. V dropped 3 bases and J dropped 3; count of bases not matched to a gene: 5. CDR3 protein: CASSLNGLAKETQYF. The CDR3, as DNA: TGTGCCAGCAGCTTGAATGGACTAGCGAAAGAGACCCAGTACTTC.

This rearrangement joins TRBV5-4 to TRBJ1-3; TRBD1 agrees at 7 bases. The V gene's germline CDR1 is SGHNT and CDR2 YYREEE (reference sequence). The CDR3 is 15 amino acids. J gave up 2 bases and V 2 bases, and 4 bases lay outside the gene matches. This CDR3 is CASSFGGTAGNTIYF. CDR3 coding DNA: TGTGCCAGCAGCTTTGGGGGGACAGCTGGAAACACCATATATTTT.

The chain links TRBV19 to TRBJ2-6; a weak D match, TRBD1 (5 bases). Germline CDR1 is LNHDA and CDR2 is SQIVND (reference sequence). V was pared by 2 bases and J by 2 bases, with 10 bases between. The CDR3 has 16 amino acids. DNA of the CDR3: TGTGCCAGTAGTATACAGGGAAAGGCTGGGGCCAACGTCCTGACTTTC. Amino acid sequence: CASSIQGKAGANVLTF. Based on the CDR3 plus reference TRBV19 and TRBJ2-6, the full variable domain is DGGITQSPKYLFRKEGQNVTLSCEQNLNHDAMYWYRQDPGQGLRLIYYSQIVNDFQKGDIAEGYSVSREKKESFPLTVTSAQKNPTAFYLCASSIQGKAGANVLTFGAGSRLTVL.

The chain couples TRBV11-2 to TRBJ2-7; 8 nucleotides line up with TRBD2. This CDR3 is 15 amino acids long. V trimming: 0 bases; J trimming: 4 bases; junction bases outside the gene matches: 5. Germline V gene sequence: CDR1 SGHAT, CDR2 FQNNGV. CDR3 loop: CASSLDPAGVYEQYF. CDR3 bases: TGTGCCAGCAGCTTAGACCCAGCGGGAGTATACGAGCAGTACTTC. Full variable domain (missing parts from reference TRBV11-2 and TRBJ2-7): EAGVAQSPRYKIIEKRQSVAFWCNPISGHATLYWYQQILGQGPKLLIQFQNNGVVDDSQLPKDRFSAERLKGVDSTLKIQPAKLEDSAVYLCASSLDPAGVYEQYFGPGTRLTVT.

The rearrangement links TRBV4-2 to TRBJ2-3; the D is unclear. Germline assignment: CDR1 LGHNA and CDR2 YNFKEQ. The CDR3 extends over 16 amino acids. Trimming took off 2 bases at V and 2 bases at J, with 14 bases between the two ends. The CDR3 sequence is CASSQNPVENTDTQYF. In DNA form, the CDR3 reads TGTGCCAGCAGCCAAAACCCCGTCGAGAACACAGATACGCAGTATTTT.

V is TRBV2 and J is TRBJ1-5; the match to TRBD1 covers 7 bases. Germline V lookup: CDR1 SNHLY, CDR2 FYNNEI. This CDR3 is built from 13 residues. The V gene end was trimmed by 11 bases and the J gene end by 4 bases; junction bases not matched to a gene: 8. The CDR3 spells CASRDSQNQPQHF. CDR3 sequence (DNA): TGTGCCTCTCGGGACAGCCAAAATCAGCCCCAGCATTTT.

The CDR3 is CASRPPGQQGHSPLHF. CDR3 in DNA: TGTGCCAGCCGGCCCCCCGGGCAACAGGGACATTCACCCCTCCACTTT. The chain has TRBV28 and TRBJ1-6; weak D call: TRBD1 (6 bases). Germline V CDR1 and CDR2: MDHEN, SYDVKM. V lost 8 bases and J lost 8, with 22 bases in between. The CDR3 consists of 16 residues.